The sample holds one count of the clone carrying this TCR beta chain. Germline lookup yields CDR1 MGHRA and CDR2 YSYEKL. The CDR3 is 13 amino acids. J gave up 11 bases and V 3 bases, and 7 bases lay outside the gene matches. The data derive from a study of blood T cell repertoires in COVID-19. Study details: Samples of COVID-19 (acute and convalescent) were obtained from the United States, Italy and Spain. Sources were T cells, B-cell-depleted T cells, or PBMCs; the material itself was cDNA or gDNA.

Seattle's cohort entered during active infection and was followed longitudinally. Per the authors' pipeline: Estimated nucleated cell counts came from reference gene primer amplification. Some clones are missing from TCRdb's copy, which holds only in-frame ones; the method was immunoSEQ multiplex PCR. V, J and clone size were drawn from that table, and D and trimming were deduced from the DNA. The sample has about 280,000 clones; 85% to 90% are singletons. This sequence joins TRBV4-1 and TRBJ1-1; 9 nucleotides align to TRBD1. Sequencing was performed on peripheral blood. This TCR derives from a woman aged 25 to 39 with COVID-19, enrolled during active disease. The CDR3 is CASSHLGGQGAFF. The DNA for the CDR3 is TGCGCCAGCAGCCACTTAGGAGGACAGGGGGCTTTCTTT.